Presented here are 24 T cell receptor beta chains from one specimen sequenced in a study of shared clonotypes between healthy human individuals. Produced via immunoSEQ multiplex PCR; TCRdb's table is partial and in-frame only. The table has fewer than 2.5 million clones, 93% seen once. The sequenced material came from naive CD4+ T cells from PBMCs. Subset denoted: CD45RA+ positively selected. The receptors originated from a man between 18 and 35 years old in good health. Some clones in this sample may be carry-over from other donors' samples.

V usage is TRBV7-9 and J usage is TRBJ1-3, with 9 nucleotides matching TRBD1. V shed 5 bases and J 0 bases; nucleotides not matched to a gene: 14. This CDR3 comprises 19 residues. Germline V gene data show CDR1 as SEHNR and CDR2 as FQNEAQ (reference sequence). CDR3 sequence (DNA): TGTGCCAGCAGCCCCCGGGGGACAGGGATCCTCCCCTCTGGAAACACCATATATTTT. This gives the protein CASSPRGTGILPSGNTIYF. Full variable domain (rest looked up from reference TRBV7-9 and TRBJ1-3): DTGVSQNPRHKITKRGQNVTFRCDPISEHNRLYWYRQTLGQGPEFLTYFQNEAQLEKSRLLSDRFSAERPKGSFSTLEIQRTEQGDSAMYLCASSPRGTGILPSGNTIYFGEGSWLTVV.

This chain connects TRBV7-9 to TRBJ2-7, with TRBD1 identical over 10 bases. Germline CDR1 SEHNR, CDR2 FQNEAQ (reference sequence). Germline trimming cut 10 bases from V and 4 bases from J; bases unmatched to any gene: 10. CDR3 size: 14 residues. The CDR3 nucleotides read TGTGCCACCAAGCCCGGGACAGGGGATTACGAGCAGTACTTC. Translating it yields CATKPGTGDYEQYF.

This chain joins TRBV5-1 and TRBJ2-1; D unclear. CDR1 is SGHRS, CDR2 YFSETQ, per germline. The CDR3 loop spans 16 amino acids. V was trimmed by 4 bases and J by 5 bases, leaving 19 bases between them. The CDR3 here is CASSRARMTVHNEQFF. The CDR3 nucleotides read TGCGCCAGCAGCAGAGCCCGTATGACGGTACACAATGAGCAGTTCTTC. The variable domain in full, with the rest retrieved from reference TRBV5-1 and TRBJ2-1, is KAGVTQTPRYLIKTRGQQVTLSCSPISGHRSVSWYQQTPGQGLQFLFEYFSETQRNKGNFPGRFSGRQFSNSRSEMNVSTLELGDSALYLCASSRARMTVHNEQFFGPGTRLTVL.

Remarks on this clone: Its ends do not fully match the called genes, so a read error is possible. V gene TRBV6-1 combines with J gene TRBJ2-7; weak D call: TRBD1 (6 bases). Germline V gene lookup returns CDR1 MNHNS and CDR2 SASEGT. CDR3 length: 15 amino acids. This chain's CDR3 is CASRDTGTLSHEQYF. CDR3 in DNA: TGTGCCAGCAGGGACACCGGGACACTCTCCCACGAGCAGTACTTC.

The rearrangement links TRBV29-1 to TRBJ2-7, with a weak D call TRBD1 (6 bases). Between the trimmed V and J ends, which lost 6 bases and 4 bases, there was a span of 16 bases. Germline V gives CDR1 SQVTM, CDR2 ANQGSEA. This CDR3 region has 13 residues. Here the CDR3 reads CSVHRDITYEQYF. The CDR3 nucleotides are TGCAGCGTACACCGGGACATTACTTACGAGCAGTACTTC.

CDR3 loop: CASSPLAGEADTQYF. CDR3 bases: TGTGCCAGCTCACCACTAGCGGGAGAGGCAGATACGCAGTATTTT. V and J are TRBV18 and TRBJ2-3; 9 nucleotides align to TRBD2. V was pared by 1 base and J by 4 bases, with 3 bases of the junction left unmatched. This CDR3 contains 15 residues. Germline V gives CDR1 KGHSH, CDR2 LQKENI. The full variable domain, completed using reference TRBV18 and TRBJ2-3, is NAGVMQNPRHLVRRRGQEARLRCSPMKGHSHVYWYRQLPEEGLKFMVYLQKENIIDESGMPKERFSAEFPKEGPSILRIQQVVRGDSAAYFCASSPLAGEADTQYFGPGTRLTVL.

The J gene is TRBJ1-2, the V gene TRBV12-1. TRBV12-1 is an annotated pseudogene. The CDR3 has 14 residues. The CDR3 nucleotides read TGTGCCAGCAGCTTTTCTGCCGCCGGCTATGGCTACACCTTC. Its protein product is CASSFSAAGYGYTF.

The chain employs TRBV28 and TRBJ2-1; maybe TRBD1 (6 bases). The CDR3 runs to 15 residues. V gave up 6 bases and J gave up 0 bases, with 12 bases separating them. From germline, CDR1 is MDHEN and CDR2 SYDVKM. The DNA of the CDR3 is TGTGCCAGCAGGATTGGGACATACTCCTACAATGAGCAGTTCTTC. Amino acid sequence: CASRIGTYSYNEQFF.

On this clone: The sample contains more than one DNA sequence encoding this CDR3. The chain combines TRBV5-1 with TRBJ2-1; 12 nucleotides align to TRBD2. Germline V gene lookup returns CDR1 SGHRS and CDR2 YFSETQ. This CDR3 has 15 residues. Trimming cost V 1 base and J 4 bases; bases outside gene matches: 0. The CDR3 sequence is CASSLTSGGYNEQFF. DNA of the CDR3: TGCGCCAGCAGCTTGACTAGCGGGGGGTACAATGAGCAGTTCTTC.

The chain recombines TRBV28 with TRBJ1-1, with D possibly being TRBD1 (6 bases). Germline values: CDR1 MDHEN, CDR2 SYDVKM. The CDR3 length is 15 residues. The ends were cut back, 6 bases at V and 4 bases at J, with 18 bases in the middle. CDR3 in amino acids: CASSRPSGVATEAFF. The CDR3 DNA follows: TGTGCCAGCAGCCGACCCTCAGGGGTAGCCACTGAAGCTTTCTTT.

CDR3 in amino acids: CASIPSHGFLYGYTF. The CDR3 DNA sequence: TGTGCCAGTATCCCGTCCCACGGGTTTCTCTATGGCTACACCTTC. This sequence joins TRBV19 and TRBJ1-2; D uncertain. Trimming took 7 bases from V and 4 from J, leaving 19 bases between them. The CDR3 has 15 amino acids. Germline lookup yields CDR1 LNHDA and CDR2 SQIVND (reference sequence).

This chain uses TRBV27 with TRBJ2-7, with 8 nucleotides matching TRBD2. The J segment lost 7 bases and the V segment lost 5 bases, leaving 16 bases of the junction unmatched. This CDR3 is 16 amino acids long. Germline V lookup: CDR1 MNHEY, CDR2 SMNVEV (reference sequence). CDR3 coding DNA: TGTGCCAGCAGTCCTATCCTCACTAGCGGACTCGGGGAGCAGTACTTC. Amino acids: CASSPILTSGLGEQYF.

The chain carries TRBV11-2 and TRBJ1-1; no clear D. The CDR3 runs 13 residues. CDR1 and CDR2 from the germline V gene are SGHAT and FQNNGV. Trimming cost V 5 bases and J 1 base, with 8 bases left between them. The DNA of the CDR3 is TGTGCCAGCAGCGGACGGGCGAACACTGAAGCTTTCTTT. This codes for CASSGRANTEAFF. Full variable domain (remainder filled in from reference TRBV11-2 and TRBJ1-1): EAGVAQSPRYKIIEKRQSVAFWCNPISGHATLYWYQQILGQGPKLLIQFQNNGVVDDSQLPKDRFSAERLKGVDSTLKIQPAKLEDSAVYLCASSGRANTEAFFGQGTRLTVV.

The V call is TRBV28, the J call TRBJ1-1; D not certain. Trimming removed 6 bases at V and 1 base at J, with 15 bases between. The CDR3 has 15 residues. CDR1 is MDHEN, CDR2 SYDVKM, per germline. Here the CDR3 DNA reads TGTGCCAGCAGCCTCCTCAATCCGGGGAACACTGAAGCTTTCTTT. Translated: CASSLLNPGNTEAFF.

The chain couples TRBV5-1 to TRBJ2-1, with a possible D match to TRBD1 (5 bases). This CDR3 contains 15 residues. V was shortened by 4 bases and J by 0 bases, with 11 bases between the two germline ends. Per the germline V gene, CDR1 is SGHRS and CDR2 is YFSETQ. The CDR3 DNA follows: TGCGCCAGCAGCGCCCGACAGAACTCCTACAATGAGCAGTTCTTC. Translation: CASSARQNSYNEQFF.

The chain has TRBV27 and TRBJ2-3; tentatively, D is TRBD2 (6 bases). The CDR3 is 16 residues long. In germline, CDR1 is MNHEY, CDR2 SMNVEV (reference sequence). V gave up 6 bases and J gave up 2 bases, with 18 bases separating them. Here the CDR3 DNA reads TGTGCCAGCAGGACTAGGCCGGGGACTGTCACAGATACGCAGTATTTT. Its translation: CASRTRPGTVTDTQYF.

The chain has TRBV5-1 and TRBJ1-5, with 8 bases lining up with TRBD1. There are 13 residues in the CDR3. Germline CDR1 and CDR2: SGHRS and YFSETQ. V gave up 2 bases and J gave up 6 bases; unmatched junction bases: 1. CDR3 in amino acids: CASSFDRGQPQHF. As DNA, the CDR3 is TGCGCCAGCAGCTTCGACAGGGGTCAGCCCCAGCATTTT.

The chain joins TRBV4-1 to TRBJ2-1; weak D call: TRBD1 (5 bases). Germline CDR1 is MGHRA and CDR2 is YSYEKL. The V and J ends lost 4 bases and 2 bases respectively, with 15 bases between them. This CDR3 contains 16 residues. CDR3 protein: CASSPLQAPAYNEQFF. The CDR3 DNA follows: TGCGCCAGCAGCCCCTTACAGGCCCCCGCCTACAATGAGCAGTTCTTC.

The rearrangement joins TRBV7-9 to TRBJ2-7; D might be TRBD1 (6 bases). Trimming cost V 1 base and J 3 bases, with 13 bases left between them. CDR1 and CDR2 from the germline V gene are SEHNR and FQNEAQ (reference sequence). The CDR3 is made up of 15 amino acids. DNA of the CDR3: TGTGCCAGCAGCTTAGTACTAGAGGGGGTCTACGAGCAGTACTTC. Protein: CASSLVLEGVYEQYF.

A single count supports this clone. This sample also contains other DNA sequences that code for the same CDR3. CDR3 sequence reads: CASSPIGNTGELFF. The CDR3 DNA follows: TGTGCCAGCAGCCCCATAGGGAACACCGGGGAGCTGTTTTTT. This sequence joins TRBV7-6 and TRBJ2-2; D gene ambiguous. The germline V and J ends were trimmed by 5 bases and 1 base, with 8 bases remaining between them. This CDR3 region has 14 residues. Germline V gene data show CDR1 as SGHVS and CDR2 as FNYEAQ. The whole variable domain, filled in from reference TRBV7-6 and TRBJ2-2, reads GAGVSQSPRYKVTKRGQDVALRCDPISGHVSLYWYRQALGQGPEFLTYFNYEAQQDKSGLPNDRFSAERPEGSISTLTIQRTEQRDSAMYRCASSPIGNTGELFFGEGSRLTVL.

This sequence joins TRBV6-5 and TRBJ2-5; 9 nucleotides line up with TRBD2. In germline, CDR1 is MNHEY, CDR2 SVGAGI. The junction had 7 bases not matched to a gene; V was cut back by 8 bases and J by 3 bases. The CDR3 totals 14 residues. CDR3: CASGRGLAKETQYF. DNA of the CDR3: TGTGCCAGCGGGCGCGGACTAGCGAAAGAGACCCAGTACTTC.

This clone showed up just once. The genes are TRBV30 and TRBJ1-2; D gene unclear. Germline CDR1 and CDR2: GTSNPN and SVGIG (reference sequence). The CDR3 is 15 amino acids. Trimming removed 0 bases from V and 4 bases from J, with 15 bases in between. CDR3 coding DNA: TGTGCCTGGAGTGTAGGCCTACCCTCATCCTATGGCTACACCTTC. Its protein product is CAWSVGLPSSYGYTF.

In the case of this clone: The sample contains more than one DNA sequence encoding this CDR3. This chain links TRBV7-2 with TRBJ2-7; 8 nucleotides match TRBD1. V trimming: 5 bases; J trimming: 2 bases; junction bases outside the gene matches: 5. Germline CDR1 SGHTA, CDR2 FQGNSA. This CDR3 spans 14 amino acids. The CDR3 coding sequence is TGTGCCAGCAGCCCCGGACAGGGTCCCTACGAGCAGTACTTC. Amino acids: CASSPGQGPYEQYF.

V is TRBV6-6 and J is TRBJ2-1, with 8 bases that match TRBD2. The V segment lost 6 bases and the J segment 0 bases; nucleotides outside the gene matches: 1. This CDR3 region has 14 residues. Germline CDR1 MNHNY, CDR2 SVGAGI (reference sequence). CDR3 DNA sequence: TGTGCCAGCAGAGGGACTAGCTCCTACAATGAGCAGTTCTTC. Amino acid sequence: CASRGTSSYNEQFF.